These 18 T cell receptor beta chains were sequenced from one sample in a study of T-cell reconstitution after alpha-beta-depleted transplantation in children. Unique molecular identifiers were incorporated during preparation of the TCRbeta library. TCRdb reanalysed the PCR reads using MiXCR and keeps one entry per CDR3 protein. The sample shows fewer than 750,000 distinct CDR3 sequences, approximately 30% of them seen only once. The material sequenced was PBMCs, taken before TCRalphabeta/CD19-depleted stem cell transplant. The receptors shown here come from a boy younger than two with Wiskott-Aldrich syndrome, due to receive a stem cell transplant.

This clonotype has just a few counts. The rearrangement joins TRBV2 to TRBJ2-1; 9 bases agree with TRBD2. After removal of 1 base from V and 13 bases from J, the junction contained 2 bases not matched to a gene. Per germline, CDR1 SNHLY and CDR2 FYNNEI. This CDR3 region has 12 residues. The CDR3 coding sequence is TGTGCCAGCAGTGAAGGGCGGGAGGGCCAGTTCTTC. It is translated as CASSEGREGQFF.

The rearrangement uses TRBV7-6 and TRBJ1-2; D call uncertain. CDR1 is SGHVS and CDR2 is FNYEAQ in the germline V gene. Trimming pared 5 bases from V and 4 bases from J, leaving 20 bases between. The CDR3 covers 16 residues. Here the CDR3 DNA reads TGTGCCAGCAGCCCTAGTGGCAGCCTACTCGGCTATGGCTACACCTTC. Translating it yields CASSPSGSLLGYGYTF.

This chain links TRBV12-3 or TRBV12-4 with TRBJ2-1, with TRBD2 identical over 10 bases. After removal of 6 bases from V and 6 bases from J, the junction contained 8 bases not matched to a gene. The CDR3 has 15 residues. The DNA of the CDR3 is TGTGCCAGCAGAAGATCTAGCGGGAGACTCAATGAGCAGTTCTTC. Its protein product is CASRRSSGRLNEQFF.

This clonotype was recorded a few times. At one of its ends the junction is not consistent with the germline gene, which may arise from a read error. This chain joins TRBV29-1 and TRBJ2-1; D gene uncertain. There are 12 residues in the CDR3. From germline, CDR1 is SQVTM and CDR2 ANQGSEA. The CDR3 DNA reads TGCAGCGTTGACAGCTCCTACAATGAGCATTTCTTC. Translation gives CSVDSSYNEHFF.

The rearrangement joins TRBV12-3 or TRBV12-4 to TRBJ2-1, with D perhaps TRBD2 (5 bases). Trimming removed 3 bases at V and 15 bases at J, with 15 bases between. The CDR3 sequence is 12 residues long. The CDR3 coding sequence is TGTGCCAGCAGTTTGGGCGGGCGGTCCCCGTTCTTC. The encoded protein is CASSLGGRSPFF.

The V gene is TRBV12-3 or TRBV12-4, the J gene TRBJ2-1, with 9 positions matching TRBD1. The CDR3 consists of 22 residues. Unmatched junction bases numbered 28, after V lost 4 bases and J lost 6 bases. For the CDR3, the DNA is TGTGCCAGCAGTTCTAGACCCCACAGGGGGCGGGAGAGGGTCACTGCTCGCAATGAGCAGTTCTTC. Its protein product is CASSSRPHRGRERVTARNEQFF.

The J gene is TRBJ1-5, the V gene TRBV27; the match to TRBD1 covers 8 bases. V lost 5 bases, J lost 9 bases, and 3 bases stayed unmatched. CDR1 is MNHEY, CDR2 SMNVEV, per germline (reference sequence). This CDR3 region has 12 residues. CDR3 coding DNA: TGTGCCAGCAGTGACAGGGGTCGGCCCCAGCATTTT. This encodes CASSDRGRPQHF.

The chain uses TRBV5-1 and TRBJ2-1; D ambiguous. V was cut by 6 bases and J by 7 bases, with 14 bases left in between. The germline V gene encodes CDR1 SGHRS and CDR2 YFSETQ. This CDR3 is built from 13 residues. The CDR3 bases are TGCGCCAGCAACCCCCACAGTCTGAATGAGCAGTTCTTC. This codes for CASNPHSLNEQFF.

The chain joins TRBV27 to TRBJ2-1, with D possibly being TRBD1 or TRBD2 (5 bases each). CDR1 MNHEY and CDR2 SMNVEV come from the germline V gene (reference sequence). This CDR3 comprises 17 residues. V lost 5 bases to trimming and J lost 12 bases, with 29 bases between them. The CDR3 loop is CASSPGGWAEALRGQFF. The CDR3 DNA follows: TGTGCCAGCAGTCCAGGCGGATGGGCGGAGGCGTTAAGGGGGCAGTTCTTC.

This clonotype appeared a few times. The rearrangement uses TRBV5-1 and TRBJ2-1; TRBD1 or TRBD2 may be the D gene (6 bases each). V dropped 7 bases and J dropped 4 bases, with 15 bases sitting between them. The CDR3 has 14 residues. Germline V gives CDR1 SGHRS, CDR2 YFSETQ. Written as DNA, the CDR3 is TGCGCCAGCGGAGGGGGGCAGGGATACAATGAGCAGTTCTTC. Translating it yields CASGGGQGYNEQFF. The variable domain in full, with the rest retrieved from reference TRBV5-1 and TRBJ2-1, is KAGVTQTPRYLIKTRGQQVTLSCSPISGHRSVSWYQQTPGQGLQFLFEYFSETQRNKGNFPGRFSGRQFSNSRSEMNVSTLELGDSALYLCASGGGQGYNEQFFGPGTRLTVL.

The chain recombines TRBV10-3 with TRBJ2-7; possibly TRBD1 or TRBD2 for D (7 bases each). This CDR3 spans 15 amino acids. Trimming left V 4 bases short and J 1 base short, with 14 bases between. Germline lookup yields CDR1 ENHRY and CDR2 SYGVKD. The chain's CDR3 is CAISAGGARSYEQYF. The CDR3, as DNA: TGTGCCATCAGTGCAGGGGGGGCTCGGTCCTACGAGCAGTACTTC.

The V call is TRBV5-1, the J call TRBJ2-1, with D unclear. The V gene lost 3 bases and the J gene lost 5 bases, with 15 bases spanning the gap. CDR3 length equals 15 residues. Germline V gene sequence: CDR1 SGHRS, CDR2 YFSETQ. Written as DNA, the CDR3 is TGCGCCAGCAGCTGGGGAAGGGCCCAGCACAATGAGCAGTTCTTC. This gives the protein CASSWGRAQHNEQFF.

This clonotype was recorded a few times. CDR3 sequence (DNA): TGCGCCAGCAGCCCGAGGACTAGCGGGAGATGGACCGGGGAGCTGTTTTTT. It codes for CASSPRTSGRWTGELFF. V usage is TRBV5-1 and J usage is TRBJ2-2; 13 bases are a match to TRBD2. V was pared by 4 bases and J by 5 bases, with 8 bases of the junction left unmatched. The CDR3 covers 17 residues. CDR1 SGHRS and CDR2 YFSETQ come from the germline V gene.

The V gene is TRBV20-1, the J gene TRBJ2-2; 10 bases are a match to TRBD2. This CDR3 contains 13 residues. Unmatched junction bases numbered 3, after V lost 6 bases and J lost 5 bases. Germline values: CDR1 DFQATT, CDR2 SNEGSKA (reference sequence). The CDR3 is CSAKREGTGELFF. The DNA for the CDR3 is TGCAGTGCCAAGCGGGAGGGAACCGGGGAGCTGTTTTTT.

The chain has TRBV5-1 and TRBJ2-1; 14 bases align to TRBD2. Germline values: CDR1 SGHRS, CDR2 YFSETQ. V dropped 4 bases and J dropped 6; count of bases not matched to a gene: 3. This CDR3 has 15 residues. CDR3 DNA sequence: TGCGCCAGCAGCAGACTAGCGGGAGGGGCCAATGAGCAGTTCTTC. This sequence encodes CASSRLAGGANEQFF. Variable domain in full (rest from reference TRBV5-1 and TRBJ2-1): KAGVTQTPRYLIKTRGQQVTLSCSPISGHRSVSWYQQTPGQGLQFLFEYFSETQRNKGNFPGRFSGRQFSNSRSEMNVSTLELGDSALYLCASSRLAGGANEQFFGPGTRLTVL.

The CDR3 sequence is CASSKAGTDVYSNQPQHF. CDR3 nucleotides: TGTGCCAGCAGCAAAGCCGGGACAGACGTCTATAGCAATCAGCCCCAGCATTTT. This chain uses TRBV21-1 with TRBJ1-5; the DNA was not used to check the table's D call, TRBD1. TRBV21-1 counts as a pseudogene. This CDR3 is 18 amino acids long.

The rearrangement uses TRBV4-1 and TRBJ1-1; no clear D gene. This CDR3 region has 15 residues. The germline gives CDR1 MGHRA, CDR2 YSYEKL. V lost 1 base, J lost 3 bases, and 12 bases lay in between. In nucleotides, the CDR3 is TGCGCCAGCAGCCAAGTTAGGGTACGGGACACTGAAGCTTTCTTT. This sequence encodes CASSQVRVRDTEAFF.

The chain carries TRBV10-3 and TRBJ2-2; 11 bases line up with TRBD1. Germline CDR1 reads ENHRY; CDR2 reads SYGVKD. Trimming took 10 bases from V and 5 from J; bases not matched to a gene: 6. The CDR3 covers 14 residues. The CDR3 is CASQDRGQTGELFF. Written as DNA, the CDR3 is TGTGCCAGCCAGGACAGGGGGCAAACCGGGGAGCTGTTTTTT.